Presented here are 24 T cell receptor beta chains from one specimen sequenced in a study of breast tumors, draining lymph nodes, adjacent tissues. TCRdb fed the multiplex PCR reads into MiXCR, producing one record per CDR3 protein. The data show some 130,000 distinct CDR3 sequences, about 20% seen once. Axillary draining lymph nodes of breast cancer patients supplied the node samples. The source material was axillary lymph node tissue. The receptors were sampled from a female donor with breast cancer. Some clones in this sample may be carry-over from other donors' samples.

This clonotype was counted at least ten times. This chain joins TRBV2 and TRBJ1-5, with 11 bases lining up with TRBD1. The V gene end was trimmed by 8 bases and the J gene end by 5 bases; junction bases not matched to a gene: 8. CDR3 length: 15 residues. Germline V CDR1 and CDR2: SNHLY, FYNNEI. CDR3 loop: CASQPRTGGDQPQHF. The CDR3 DNA is TGTGCCAGCCAACCCCGGACAGGGGGCGATCAGCCCCAGCATTTT.

This clonotype showed up many times. The chain recombines TRBV12-3 or TRBV12-4 with TRBJ2-7; D is perhaps TRBD1 (5 bases). The ends were cut back, 6 bases at V and 0 bases at J, with 9 bases in the middle. The CDR3 sequence is 13 residues long. This chain's CDR3 is CASRSGHSYEQYF. In DNA form, the CDR3 reads TGTGCCAGCAGATCCGGACACTCCTACGAGCAGTACTTC.

In its sample, this clonotype was seen once. A much larger clone lies one base from this, so it may be a read error. Since no conserved phenylalanine or tryptophan closes the CDR3, a read error is the likely cause. The V call is TRBV5-8, the J call TRBJ1-5; 9 bases line up with TRBD1. Germline V lookup: CDR1 SGHTS, CDR2 YDEGEE. This CDR3 region has 16 residues. With 3 bases clipped from V and 5 bases from J, the junction kept 9 bases outside the gene matches. The CDR3 region has the DNA TGTGCCAGCAGCTCTCGAGGACAGGGGAGATATCAGCCCCAGCATCTT. Protein: CASSSRGQGRYQPQHL.

This clonotype was recorded many times. The chain recombines TRBV5-8 with TRBJ2-1, with D tentatively TRBD1 (6 bases). The CDR3 is made up of 13 amino acids. Germline CDR1 reads SGHTS; CDR2 reads YDEGEE. V was trimmed by 3 bases and J by 10 bases, leaving 14 bases between them. The DNA of the CDR3 is TGTGCCAGCAGCTCCTACAGGGATCGCGAGCAGTTCTTC. This encodes CASSSYRDREQFF.

This clonotype has a count of ten or more. This sequence joins TRBV5-6 and TRBJ2-7; the match to TRBD1 covers 7 bases. CDR3 length equals 15 residues. Looked up from germline, CDR1 is SGHDT and CDR2 is YYEEEE. The trim removed 4 bases at V and 5 bases at J, leaving 12 bases unmatched. CDR3 in amino acids: CASSRLDGTANEQYF. The CDR3 DNA reads TGTGCCAGCAGCCGATTAGATGGGACAGCTAACGAGCAGTACTTC.

This clonotype was seen many times. The V gene is TRBV5-6, the J gene TRBJ2-1; 7 nucleotides agree with TRBD1. The germline gives CDR1 SGHDT, CDR2 YYEEEE. Germline trimming cut 3 bases from V and 7 bases from J; bases unmatched to any gene: 7. This CDR3 has 14 amino acids. CDR3 sequence (DNA): TGTGCCAGCAGCTCTCGCAGGGGGAAGAATGAGCAGTTCTTC. Its protein is CASSSRRGKNEQFF.

This clonotype was counted many times. The chain links TRBV5-4 to TRBJ2-2, with D perhaps TRBD1 or TRBD2 (6 bases each). CDR1 and CDR2 from the germline V gene are SGHNT and YYREEE (reference sequence). V shed 5 bases and J shed 7 bases, with 18 bases lying between them. The CDR3 is 15 amino acids. The CDR3 nucleotides read TGTGCCAGCAGTTCAAAATACAGGGAGGACGGGGAGCTGTTTTTT. It yields the protein CASSSKYREDGELFF.

This clonotype is a singleton in its sample. A much larger clone differs by one base, so this may be a read error. V and J are TRBV7-6 and TRBJ1-4, with D possibly matching TRBD1 (5 bases). CDR1 is SGHVS and CDR2 is FNYEAQ in the germline V gene. This CDR3 has 15 residues. The CDR3 bases are TGTGCCAGCAGCTTAGGTCGGGGGATACTGGAAAAACTGCTTTTT. This gives the protein CASSLGRGILEKLLF.

This clonotype was picked up a small number of times. The chain has TRBV27 and TRBJ1-6; D ambiguous. The V and J ends lost 4 bases and 9 bases respectively, with 13 bases between them. Germline V gene sequence: CDR1 MNHEY, CDR2 SMNVEV (reference sequence). CDR3 length: 14 amino acids. The CDR3 loop reads CASSSLPAGSPLHF. CDR3 in DNA: TGTGCCAGCAGTTCGCTTCCCGCGGGTTCACCCCTCCACTTT.

A remark on this clonotype: The CDR3 carries no conserved terminal phenylalanine or tryptophan, so it likely arises from a read error. The J gene is TRBJ2-7, the V gene TRBV10-2; 7 nucleotides match TRBD1. V dropped 8 bases and J dropped 7; count of bases not matched to a gene: 14. The germline V gene encodes CDR1 WSHSY and CDR2 SAAADI. The CDR3 has 14 residues. The CDR3 loop is CASRVPQGMGEQYL. Written as DNA, the CDR3 is TGCGCCAGCCGCGTACCACAGGGGATGGGAGAGCAGTACCTC.

This clonotype was detected many times. The rearrangement links TRBV6-1 to TRBJ2-5; D gene ambiguous. Trimming removed 4 bases from V and 3 bases from J, with 9 bases in between. This CDR3 has 13 residues. CDR1 and CDR2 (germline): MNHNS, SASEGT. The CDR3 DNA is TGTGCCAGCAGTGGGAGCTGGGAAGAGACCCAGTACTTC. Translation: CASSGSWEETQYF.

Note on this clonotype: With a much larger clone just one base away, this may be a read error. V usage is TRBV5-1 and J usage is TRBJ2-3, with D perhaps matching TRBD2 (5 bases). Germline CDR1 is SGHRS and CDR2 is YFSETQ. The CDR3 covers 15 residues. Here the CDR3 DNA reads TGCGCCAGCGGCCCGGGCTCGGCGGGCACAGATACGCAGTGTTTT. Its protein is CASGPGSAGTDTQCF.

This clonotype appeared many times. The junction and the germline gene differ at one end; a read error may be behind it. This sequence joins TRBV4-1 and TRBJ2-1, with D perhaps TRBD1 or TRBD2 (6 bases each). The CDR3 covers 15 residues. CDR1 MGHRA and CDR2 YSYEKL come from the germline V gene. CDR3 in amino acids: CASSQTQGTLRRISF. DNA for the CDR3: TGCGCCAGCAGCCAAACCCAGGGGACTCTAAGACGAATTAGCTTC.

In this sample, this clonotype turned up many times. The chain joins TRBV3-1 to TRBJ1-6; tentatively, D is TRBD1 (6 bases). CDR1 and CDR2 (germline): LGHDT, YNNKEL (reference sequence). The germline V and J ends were trimmed by 3 bases and 10 bases, with 10 bases remaining between them. The CDR3 runs to 13 residues. The CDR3 is CASSHTGYSPLHF. The DNA of the CDR3 is TGTGCCAGCAGCCACACAGGGTACTCACCCCTCCACTTT.

There are many counts of this clonotype. The chain uses TRBV29-1 and TRBJ2-1; D is unclear. The V end lost 4 bases, the J end lost 11 bases, and 9 bases lay between the germline ends. This CDR3 comprises 10 residues. The germline V gene has CDR1 SQVTM and CDR2 ANQGSEA. The CDR3 DNA sequence: TGCAGCGTTGTTCTAGGGCAGCAGTTCTTC. Translated: CSVVLGQQFF.

This clonotype was observed at least ten times. V and J are TRBV2 and TRBJ1-2; D is unresolved. The CDR3 totals 13 residues. V lost 2 bases, J lost 8 bases, and 12 bases lay in between. In germline, CDR1 is SNHLY, CDR2 FYNNEI. CDR3 sequence: CASSETAPIGYTF. As DNA, the CDR3 is TGTGCCAGCAGTGAAACAGCCCCTATAGGCTACACCTTC.

This clonotype has at least ten counts. This chain joins TRBV5-1 and TRBJ2-5; D unclear. Germline lookup yields CDR1 SGHRS and CDR2 YFSETQ. V gave up 0 bases and J gave up 3 bases, with 0 bases separating them. This CDR3 has 11 amino acids. This CDR3 is CASSLEETQYF. The CDR3 DNA is TGCGCCAGCAGCTTGGAAGAGACCCAGTACTTC. The complete variable domain, with remaining parts taken from reference TRBV5-1 and TRBJ2-5, reads KAGVTQTPRYLIKTRGQQVTLSCSPISGHRSVSWYQQTPGQGLQFLFEYFSETQRNKGNFPGRFSGRQFSNSRSEMNVSTLELGDSALYLCASSLEETQYFGPGTRLLVL.

V gene TRBV7-3 combines with J gene TRBJ1-1; 8 bases align to TRBD1. J lost 1 base, V lost 8 bases, and 15 bases had no gene match. This CDR3 spans 17 amino acids. Per the germline V gene, CDR1 is SGHTA and CDR2 is FQGTGA. CDR3 nucleotide sequence: TGTGCCAGCGCCCCCGGACAGGGATTCTTGACGAACACTGAAGCTTTCTTT. The encoded protein is CASAPGQGFLTNTEAFF.

This clonotype was counted ten times or more. This sequence joins TRBV10-3 and TRBJ2-5; 10 bases agree with TRBD1. Germline assignment: CDR1 ENHRY and CDR2 SYGVKD. The trim removed 7 bases at V and 5 bases at J, leaving 7 bases unmatched. CDR3 length: 14 amino acids. CDR3 sequence: CAIKEDRGTETQYF. Here the CDR3 DNA reads TGTGCCATCAAGGAGGACAGGGGGACGGAGACCCAGTACTTC.

This clonotype occurred many times. This CDR3 is missing its conserved last phenylalanine or tryptophan, likely due to a read error. The J gene is TRBJ2-7, the V gene TRBV5-1; TRBD1 is a possible D gene (5 bases). Per the germline V gene, CDR1 is SGHRS and CDR2 is YFSETQ. V gave up 4 bases and J gave up 5 bases, with 16 bases separating them. The CDR3 runs 14 residues. The CDR3 DNA reads TGCGCCAGCAGCCATATACAGGTTCCCCACGAGCAGTACCTC. The encoded protein is CASSHIQVPHEQYL.

This clonotype was detected a few times. The rearrangement uses TRBV7-9 and TRBJ1-5; TRBD1 matches at 7 bases. Germline lookup yields CDR1 SEHNR and CDR2 FQNEAQ (reference sequence). This CDR3 contains 13 residues. With V trimmed by 4 bases and J by 7 bases, 4 bases remained unmatched. CDR3 coding DNA: TGTGCCAGCAGCTCACAGGGGTACCAGCCCCAGCATTTT. It yields the protein CASSSQGYQPQHF.

This clonotype came up many times. This rearrangement joins TRBV4-1 to TRBJ1-6; D perhaps matches TRBD1 (6 bases). V lost 2 bases, J lost 2 bases, and 10 bases lay in between. CDR1 MGHRA and CDR2 YSYEKL come from the germline V gene. The CDR3 has 16 amino acids. CDR3 coding DNA: TGCGCCAGCAGCCAACGCACAGGGCCCTATAATTCACCCCTCCACTTT. Protein sequence: CASSQRTGPYNSPLHF.

In the case of this clonotype: This may be a read error: a much more frequent sequence differs by one nucleotide. The CDR3 DNA reads as TGTGCCTTCCCTAGGGGGACAAAAGACAACTACGGGCAGTACTTC. Translated: CAFPRGTKDNYGQYF. The genes are TRBV19 and TRBJ2-7; tentative D call: TRBD1 (6 bases). The length of the CDR3 is 15 residues. Germline CDR1 and CDR2: LNHDA and SQIVND (reference sequence).

This clonotype was detected ten times or more. The rearrangement uses TRBV20-1 and TRBJ2-7; D is ambiguous. This CDR3 is 15 amino acids long. The V end lost 6 bases, the J end lost 9 bases, and 27 bases lay between the germline ends. CDR1 and CDR2 from the germline V gene are DFQATT and SNEGSKA (reference sequence). The CDR3 sequence: CSAGSAIMPKEGQYF. CDR3 nucleotide sequence: TGCAGTGCCGGGTCCGCCATAATGCCAAAGGAAGGGCAGTACTTC.